This record looks at one TCR beta chain sequence and its context. Its target is not known. The sample is drawn from a study of OX40 agonist ivuxolimab in advanced cancers. The repertoire was sequenced with immunoSEQ multiplex PCR; TCRdb's copy has only in-frame clones and lacks some. The table lists about 82,000 clones, approximately 87% of them singletons. V was pared by 5 bases and J by 5 bases, with 8 bases of the junction left unmatched. Germline V gene data show CDR1 as SEHNR and CDR2 as FQNEAQ (reference sequence). The length of the CDR3 is 15 residues. Study results and caveats: Among some nonresponders, normalized T-cell clonal expansion was also low. Among the least clonally expanded were partial responders at 0.1-3.0 mg/kg.

This material consisted of CD4+ or CD8+ T cells sorted from blood, taken in a trial of the OX40 agonist ivuxolimab. The V call is TRBV7-9, the J call TRBJ2-2, with 7 bases aligning to TRBD1. The receptor was isolated from an adult with an advanced solid tumor such as melanoma, head and neck, liver or kidney cancer. This CDR3 reads CASSPQGGATGELFF. CDR3 in DNA: TGTGCCAGCAGCCCGCAAGGGGGCGCGACCGGGGAGCTGTTTTTT.